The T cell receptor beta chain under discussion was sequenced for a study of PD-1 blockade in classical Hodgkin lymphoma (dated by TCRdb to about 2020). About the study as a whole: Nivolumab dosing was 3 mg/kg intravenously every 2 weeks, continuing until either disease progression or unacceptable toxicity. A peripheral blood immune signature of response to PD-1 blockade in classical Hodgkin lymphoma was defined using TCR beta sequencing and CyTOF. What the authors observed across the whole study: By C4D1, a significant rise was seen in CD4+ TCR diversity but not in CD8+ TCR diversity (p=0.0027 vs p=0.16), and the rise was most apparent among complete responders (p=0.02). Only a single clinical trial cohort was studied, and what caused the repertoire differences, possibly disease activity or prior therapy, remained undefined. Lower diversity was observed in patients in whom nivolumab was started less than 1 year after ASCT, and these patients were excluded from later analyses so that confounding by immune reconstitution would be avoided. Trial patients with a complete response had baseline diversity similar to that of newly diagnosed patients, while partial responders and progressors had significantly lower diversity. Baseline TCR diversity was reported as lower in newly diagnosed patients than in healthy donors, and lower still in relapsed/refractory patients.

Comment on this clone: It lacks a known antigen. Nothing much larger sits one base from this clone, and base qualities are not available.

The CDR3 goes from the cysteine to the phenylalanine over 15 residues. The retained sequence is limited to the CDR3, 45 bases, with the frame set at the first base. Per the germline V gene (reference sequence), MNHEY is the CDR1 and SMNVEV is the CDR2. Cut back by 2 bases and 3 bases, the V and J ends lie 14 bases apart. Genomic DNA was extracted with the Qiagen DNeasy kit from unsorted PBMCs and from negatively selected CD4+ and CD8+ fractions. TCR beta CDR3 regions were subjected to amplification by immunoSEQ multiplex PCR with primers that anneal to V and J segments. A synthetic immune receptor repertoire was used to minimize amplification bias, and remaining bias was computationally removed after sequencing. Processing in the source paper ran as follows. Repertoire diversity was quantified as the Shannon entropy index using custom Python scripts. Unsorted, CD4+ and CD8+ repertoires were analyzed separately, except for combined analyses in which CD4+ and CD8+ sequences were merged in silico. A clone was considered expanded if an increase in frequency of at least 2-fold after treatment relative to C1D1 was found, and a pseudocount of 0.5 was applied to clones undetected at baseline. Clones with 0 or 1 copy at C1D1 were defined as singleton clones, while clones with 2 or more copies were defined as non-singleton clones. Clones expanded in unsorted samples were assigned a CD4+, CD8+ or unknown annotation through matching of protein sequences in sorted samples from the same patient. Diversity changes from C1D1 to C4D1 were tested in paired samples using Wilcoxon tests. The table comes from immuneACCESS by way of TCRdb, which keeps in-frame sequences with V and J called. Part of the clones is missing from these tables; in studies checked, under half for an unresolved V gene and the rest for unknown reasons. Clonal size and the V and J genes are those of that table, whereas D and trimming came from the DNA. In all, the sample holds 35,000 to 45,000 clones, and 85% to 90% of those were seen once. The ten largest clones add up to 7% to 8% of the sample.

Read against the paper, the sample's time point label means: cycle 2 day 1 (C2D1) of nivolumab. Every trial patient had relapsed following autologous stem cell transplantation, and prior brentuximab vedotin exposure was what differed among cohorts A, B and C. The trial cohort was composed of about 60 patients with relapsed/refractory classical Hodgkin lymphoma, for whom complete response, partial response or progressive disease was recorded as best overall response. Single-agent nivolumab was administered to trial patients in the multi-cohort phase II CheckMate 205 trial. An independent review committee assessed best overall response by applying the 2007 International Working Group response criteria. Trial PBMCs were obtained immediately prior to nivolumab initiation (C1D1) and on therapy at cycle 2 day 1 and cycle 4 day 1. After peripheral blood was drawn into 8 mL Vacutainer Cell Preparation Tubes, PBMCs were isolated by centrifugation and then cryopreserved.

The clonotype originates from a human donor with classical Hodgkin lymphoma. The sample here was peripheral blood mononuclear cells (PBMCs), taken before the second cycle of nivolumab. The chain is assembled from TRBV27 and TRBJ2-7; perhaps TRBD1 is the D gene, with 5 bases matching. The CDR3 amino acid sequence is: CASSLIGVLYYEQYF. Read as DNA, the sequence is TGTGCCAGCAGTTTAATAGGGGTCCTATACTACGAGCAGTACTTC.